The 15 T cell receptor beta chains below come from one sample, sequenced in a study of T cells after yellow fever vaccination (dated by TCRdb to the late 2010s). The method was 5' RACE. These reads were obtained on an Illumina HiSeq 2500. TCRdb reprocessing: public reads trimmed at Q25 with fastp, clones called with MiXCR, in-frame beta chains kept. One record per CDR3 amino acid sequence lists the most common genes and DNA. This sample lists more than 450,000 distinct CDR3 sequences; less than 25% were detected once. About 16% of the sample rests with the top ten. The sample's treatment or condition, from its label and the paper: live attenuated yellow fever vaccine strain. Sample: PBMCs, taken more than 20 days after the first yellow fever vaccination. The receptors were gathered from a man aged 18-30 years who received the YFV17D yellow fever vaccine.

This clonotype occurred many times. The junction shows a germline mismatch at one end, possibly a read error. The rearrangement uses TRBV5-6 and TRBJ2-7; a possible D gene is TRBD2 (6 bases). CDR3 size: 13 residues. Germline values: CDR1 SGHDT, CDR2 YYEEEE. The CDR3 reads CATSGQSTYEQYF. The CDR3 nucleotides are TGTGCCACCAGCGGGCAGTCGACCTACGAGCAGTACTTC.

In DNA, the CDR3 is TGCAGCGCCCTATCTTCAAGGCGGGGCTATAGCAATCAGCCCCAGCATTTT. Its protein product is CSALSSRRGYSNQPQHF. The chain recombines TRBV29-1 with TRBJ1-5; D is possibly TRBD1 (5 bases). V lost 7 bases to trimming and J lost 0 bases, with 22 bases between them. This CDR3 has 17 amino acids. The germline gives CDR1 SQVTM, CDR2 ANQGSEA.

This clonotype came up a few times. This rearrangement joins TRBV6-1 to TRBJ2-7; TRBD2 agrees at 7 bases. V lost 0 bases to trimming and J lost 7 bases; unmatched junction nucleotides: 12. This CDR3 contains 16 residues. Germline CDR1 MNHNS, CDR2 SASEGT. The CDR3: CASSEAGSGVGLEQYF. DNA for the CDR3: TGTGCCAGCAGTGAAGCGGGAAGCGGGGTGGGTCTGGAGCAGTACTTC.

This chain uses TRBV4-1 with TRBJ1-5; 7 bases align to TRBD1. CDR3 length: 14 amino acids. In germline, CDR1 is MGHRA, CDR2 YSYEKL. The trim removed 5 bases at V and 7 bases at J, leaving 8 bases unmatched. This chain's CDR3 is CASSSTGEGQPQHF. The CDR3 region has the DNA TGCGCCAGCAGCTCAACAGGGGAAGGGCAGCCCCAGCATTTT.

This clonotype turned up a few times. The J gene is TRBJ2-1, the V gene TRBV5-1, with D maybe TRBD2 (6 bases). This CDR3 spans 15 amino acids. Germline loops: CDR1 SGHRS, CDR2 YFSETQ. V lost 4 bases, J lost 5 bases, and 16 bases lay in between. The CDR3 DNA reads TGCGCCAGCAGCCATCTGGGGGGTCTCGACAATGAGCAGTTCTTC. It translates to CASSHLGGLDNEQFF.

This clonotype was seen only a few times. This chain joins TRBV7-2 and TRBJ1-2; TRBD1 agrees at 11 bases. CDR3 length equals 15 residues. The V and J ends lost 5 bases and 4 bases, in that order; junction bases with no gene match: 6. The V gene's germline CDR1 is SGHTA and CDR2 FQGNSA. The CDR3 DNA follows: TGTGCCAGCAGCATTTCCGGGACAGGGGGCTATGGCTACACCTTC. This gives the protein CASSISGTGGYGYTF. Filled out from reference TRBV7-2 and TRBJ1-2, the complete variable domain reads GAGVSQSPSNKVTEKGKDVELRCDPISGHTALYWYRQSLGQGLEFLIYFQGNSAPDKSGLPSDRFSAERTGGSVSTLTIQRTQQEDSAVYLCASSISGTGGYGYTFGSGTRLTVV.

This clonotype was picked up a small number of times. The chain employs TRBV20-1 and TRBJ2-7; 10 bases line up with TRBD1. The CDR3 has 14 amino acids. V shed 2 bases, J shed 2 bases, and the junction held 3 bases outside the gene matches. The germline V gene has CDR1 DFQATT and CDR2 SNEGSKA (reference sequence). The CDR3 region is CSARRDRGAYEQYF. The CDR3 DNA follows: TGCAGTGCTAGAAGGGACAGGGGCGCCTACGAGCAGTACTTC.

The count of this clonotype is one. The chain carries TRBV29-1 and TRBJ1-1; D uncertain. The CDR3 contains 13 residues. Germline CDR1 reads SQVTM; CDR2 reads ANQGSEA. V shed 4 bases and J shed 0 bases, with 9 bases lying between them. The CDR3 is CSVAPILNTEAFF. As DNA, the CDR3 is TGCAGCGTTGCGCCTATACTGAACACTGAAGCTTTCTTT.

In its sample, this clonotype was seen a few times. The chain employs TRBV7-2 and TRBJ2-3; D is uncertain. The CDR3 has 12 residues. V was trimmed by 5 bases and J by 6 bases, leaving 9 bases between them. From germline, CDR1 is SGHTA and CDR2 FQGNSA. The CDR3 sequence is CASSALGDTQYF. As DNA, the CDR3 is TGTGCCAGCAGCGCTCTAGGGGATACGCAGTATTTT.

This clonotype was found a few times. This chain uses TRBV18 with TRBJ2-1; 10 bases map to TRBD2. There are 15 residues in the CDR3. Germline V gives CDR1 KGHSH, CDR2 LQKENI. Trimming cost V 7 bases and J 4 bases; bases outside gene matches: 7. In nucleotides, the CDR3 is TGTGCCAGCTACGAAGCGGGGGGGCTGTACAATGAGCAGTTCTTC. Its protein is CASYEAGGLYNEQFF.

The sample holds one count of this clonotype. This chain joins TRBV19 and TRBJ1-5, with D uncertain. In germline, CDR1 is LNHDA, CDR2 SQIVND (reference sequence). The V end was cut by 8 bases, the J end by 0 bases, with 11 bases between. CDR3 length equals 14 residues. The CDR3 DNA sequence: TGTGCCAGTGGGGTCACTTATAGCAATCAGCCCCAGCATTTT. This sequence encodes CASGVTYSNQPQHF. Using reference TRBV19 and TRBJ1-5 for the parts outside the CDR3, the full variable domain is DGGITQSPKYLFRKEGQNVTLSCEQNLNHDAMYWYRQDPGQGLRLIYYSQIVNDFQKGDIAEGYSVSREKKESFPLTVTSAQKNPTAFYLCASGVTYSNQPQHFGDGTRLSIL.

The chain joins TRBV9 to TRBJ1-2; TRBD1 is a possible D gene (5 bases). With 3 bases removed from V and 7 bases from J, the gap between germline ends came to 13 bases. The V gene's germline CDR1 is SGDLS and CDR2 YYNGEE. The length of the CDR3 is 13 residues. The CDR3 spells CASSAPGPVGYTF. The DNA for the CDR3 is TGTGCCAGCAGCGCCCCGGGGCCCGTTGGCTACACCTTC.

The rearrangement joins TRBV6-1 to TRBJ2-7; D is ambiguous. Germline loops: CDR1 MNHNS, CDR2 SASEGT. CDR3 length: 13 amino acids. V was shortened by 4 bases and J by 0 bases, with 7 bases between the two germline ends. The CDR3 reads CASSVSSSYEQYV. The CDR3 DNA is TGTGCCAGCAGTGTATCTAGCTCCTACGAGCAGTACGTC.

V is TRBV4-2 and J is TRBJ1-2; D call uncertain. This CDR3 spans 15 amino acids. Germline loops: CDR1 LGHNA, CDR2 YNFKEQ. V was clipped by 3 bases and J by 10 bases, with 21 bases between them. The CDR3 DNA is TGTGCCAGCAGCCACGCCGCGCAGCAGTTCGGCGACTACACCTTC. As protein: CASSHAAQQFGDYTF.

This chain connects TRBV5-6 to TRBJ2-1, with D perhaps TRBD2 (6 bases). The CDR3 length is 14 residues. Germline V lookup: CDR1 SGHDT, CDR2 YYEEEE. V gave up 3 bases and J gave up 9 bases, with 16 bases separating them. The CDR3 DNA reads TGTGCCAGCAGCTCCTTTGGAGGGGCTGGTGAGCAGTTCTTC. As protein: CASSSFGGAGEQFF.